The 14 T cell receptor beta chains given below trace back to one sample, sequenced in a study of regulatory T cells in long-lasting Graves disease. Documented time point: newly diagnosed GD, antithyroid drugs for less than 3 months. TCR sequences were obtained from RNA taken from PBMCs. Through Arm-PCR of CDR3 regions and iRepertoire HTBI primers, TCR beta libraries were built. MiXCR, applied by TCRdb to the multiplex PCR reads, yields one record per CDR3 protein. The sample shows 560,000 or so distinct CDR3 sequences, 15% to 20% of them seen only once. This sample was shared with a second study, whose subject was T cells in Graves' hyperthyroidism and ophthalmopathy.

The sequences come from peripheral blood mononuclear cells (PBMCs), collected at new diagnosis, from a patient treated with antithyroid drugs. All receptors come from a man aged 18 to 35 with Graves disease.

The gene calls are TRBV7-3 and TRBJ2-2; no definite D call. This CDR3 is 14 amino acids long. Trimming took off 3 bases at V and 3 bases at J, with 8 bases between the two ends. CDR1 and CDR2 from the germline V gene are SGHTA and FQGTGA. This CDR3 reads CASSFDSHTGELFF. The CDR3 nucleotides are TGTGCCAGCAGCTTTGACTCGCACACCGGGGAGCTGTTTTTT.

V and J are TRBV30 and TRBJ2-5; D remains unclear. CDR3 length equals 14 residues. The germline CDR1 and CDR2 sequences are GTSNPN and SVGIG (reference sequence). Trimming left V 1 base short and J 3 bases short, with 12 bases between. The CDR3 protein is CAWSGVQKEETQYF. As DNA, the CDR3 is TGTGCCTGGAGTGGGGTACAGAAAGAAGAGACCCAGTACTTC.

There are a few counts of this clonotype. The chain couples TRBV7-8 to TRBJ2-1; a possible D gene is TRBD2 (5 bases). Trimming pared 5 bases from V and 2 bases from J, leaving 19 bases between. The CDR3 contains 17 residues. Germline CDR1 reads SGHVS; CDR2 reads FQNEAQ. This chain's CDR3 is CASSKTEGLLTYNEQFF. CDR3 sequence (DNA): TGTGCCAGCAGCAAAACAGAGGGCCTCCTTACCTACAATGAGCAGTTCTTC.

The chain joins TRBV25-1 to TRBJ2-3; D is possibly TRBD2 (5 bases). The CDR3 runs 13 residues. V was shortened by 4 bases and J by 3 bases, with 8 bases between the two germline ends. Germline V lookup: CDR1 MGHDK, CDR2 SYGVNS. This chain's CDR3 is CASSGPGTDTQYF. The CDR3 nucleotides read TGTGCCAGCAGTGGACCGGGGACAGATACGCAGTATTTT.

J is TRBJ2-2 and V is TRBV27, with D perhaps matching TRBD1 (6 bases). The V gene's germline CDR1 is MNHEY and CDR2 SMNVEV (reference sequence). The CDR3 sequence is 13 residues long. V lost 7 bases and J 6 bases, leaving 12 bases between the germline ends. The CDR3 nucleotides are TGTGCCAGCACCGAACAGGGTGCCGGGGAGCTGTTTTTT. Amino acids: CASTEQGAGELFF.

In regard to this clonotype: Lacking the conserved final phenylalanine or tryptophan, this CDR3 likely reflects a read error. The rearrangement links TRBV12-3 or TRBV12-4 to TRBJ1-6; perhaps TRBD1 as D (5 bases). The CDR3 extends over 14 amino acids. Trimming left V 5 bases short and J 5 bases short, with 10 bases between. The chain's CDR3 is CASSKRRDNSPLHL. In DNA form, the CDR3 reads TGTGCCAGCAGTAAACGCAGGGATAATTCACCCCTCCACCTT.

This clonotype came up many times. The rearrangement links TRBV20-1 to TRBJ2-7; a weak D match, TRBD2 (6 bases). V was cut by 1 base and J by 4 bases, with 26 bases left in between. Germline V gene sequence: CDR1 DFQATT, CDR2 SNEGSKA (reference sequence). The CDR3 totals 18 residues. DNA of the CDR3: TGCAGTGCTAGAGGAGTAGGAGGGGCCGGTACCCCGGGGTACGAGCAGTACTTC. Encoded protein: CSARGVGGAGTPGYEQYF.

This clonotype has at least ten counts. This chain links TRBV5-1 with TRBJ2-1; TRBD1 might be the D (5 bases). CDR3 length: 14 residues. V shed 0 bases and J shed 12 bases, with 16 bases lying between them. The germline CDR1 and CDR2 sequences are SGHRS and YFSETQ. The CDR3 loop is CASSLEPSQGVQFF. CDR3 nucleotides: TGCGCCAGCAGCTTGGAACCCTCCCAAGGGGTGCAGTTCTTC.

This clonotype came up a few times. V gene TRBV5-1 combines with J gene TRBJ1-3; maybe TRBD1 (6 bases). Trimming removed 5 bases from V and 3 bases from J, with 15 bases in between. This CDR3 is 15 amino acids long. In germline, CDR1 is SGHRS, CDR2 YFSETQ. Here the CDR3 reads CASSNGQNLGNTIYF. The DNA of the CDR3 is TGCGCCAGCAGTAACGGACAGAACCTTGGAAACACCATATATTTT.

This clonotype has a count of ten or more. V gene TRBV6-1 combines with J gene TRBJ2-1; D gene ambiguous. The CDR3 length is 14 residues. V lost 4 bases and J lost 6, with 13 bases in between. Per germline, CDR1 MNHNS and CDR2 SASEGT. For the CDR3, the DNA is TGTGCCAGCAGTGCCGCTATTTCCCCCAATGAGCAGTTCTTC. Encoded protein: CASSAAISPNEQFF.

A few counts support this clonotype. This chain connects TRBV20-1 to TRBJ2-1, with 10 bases that match TRBD2. Germline loops: CDR1 DFQATT, CDR2 SNEGSKA (reference sequence). The CDR3 sequence is 15 residues long. V trimming: 6 bases; J trimming: 1 base; junction bases outside the gene matches: 6. CDR3 DNA: TGCAGTGCCTCTCTAGCGGGAGCATCCTACAATGAGCAGTTCTTC. Translated: CSASLAGASYNEQFF.

This clonotype turned up a few times. The chain joins TRBV27 to TRBJ2-5; D may be TRBD1 (5 bases). Trimming took 3 bases from V and 1 from J, leaving 12 bases between them. The CDR3 totals 15 residues. Germline V gives CDR1 MNHEY, CDR2 SMNVEV (reference sequence). CDR3 in amino acids: CASSFSARGQETQYF. The DNA of the CDR3 is TGTGCCAGCAGTTTTTCGGCAAGGGGCCAAGAGACCCAGTACTTC.

This clonotype was counted a few times. V is TRBV28 and J is TRBJ1-2, with unresolved D. CDR1 is MDHEN and CDR2 is SYDVKM in the germline V gene. The CDR3 totals 11 residues. V dropped 3 bases and J dropped 7 bases, with 6 bases sitting between them. The CDR3 DNA reads TGTGCCAGCAGTTTTCGGGGTGGCTACACCTTC. It specifies CASSFRGGYTF.

This clonotype occurred many times. The chain recombines TRBV2 with TRBJ2-1, with D possibly being TRBD2 (6 bases). This CDR3 contains 14 residues. Trimming stripped 5 bases from V and 4 bases from J, with 12 bases between. Germline V gene sequence: CDR1 SNHLY, CDR2 FYNNEI. CDR3 in amino acids: CASSTPGLYNEQFF. In nucleotides, the CDR3 is TGTGCCAGCAGTACTCCGGGACTGTACAATGAGCAGTTCTTC. Full variable domain (rest looked up from reference TRBV2 and TRBJ2-1): EPEVTQTPSHQVTQMGQEVILRCVPISNHLYFYWYRQILGQKVEFLVSFYNNEISEKSEIFDDQFSVERPDGSNFTLKIRSTKLEDSAMYFCASSTPGLYNEQFFGPGTRLTVL.